This TCR beta chain came from a study of a mutant IDH1 vaccine in newly diagnosed glioma. Study-wide background: Before enrollment, the patients had been treated with radiotherapy alone, temozolomide alone, or both together. Most of them had received both. Study-wide findings and caveats: Pseudoprogression apparently lacked any relation to changes in top peripheral T cell clonotypes.

Only in-frame clones appear in the TCRdb table, and some are missing; sequencing was by immunoSEQ multiplex PCR. The sample includes 70,000 to 90,000 clones, roughly nine tenths seen only once; the top ten take under 0.7%. Regarding time point: week 5, during vaccination. The investigators gave 300 ug of mutant IDH1 20-mer peptide in each vaccine dose, together with topical imiquimod. Points on this clone: Its antigen remains unidentified.

This TCR was recovered from a woman aged 50 to 65 with glioma. Sequenced here: PBMCs, sampled from a glioma patient whose treatment included an IDH1 peptide vaccine.

The CDR3 region is CASRGDRVSEQYF. The CDR3 bases are TGTGCCAGCAGAGGGGACAGGGTGAGCGAGCAGTACTTC. The chain has TRBV6-5 and TRBJ2-7; 9 bases agree with TRBD1. Germline assignment: CDR1 MNHEY and CDR2 SVGAGI. The junction had 6 bases not matched to a gene; V was cut back by 6 bases and J by 6 bases. The CDR3 is 13 residues long.